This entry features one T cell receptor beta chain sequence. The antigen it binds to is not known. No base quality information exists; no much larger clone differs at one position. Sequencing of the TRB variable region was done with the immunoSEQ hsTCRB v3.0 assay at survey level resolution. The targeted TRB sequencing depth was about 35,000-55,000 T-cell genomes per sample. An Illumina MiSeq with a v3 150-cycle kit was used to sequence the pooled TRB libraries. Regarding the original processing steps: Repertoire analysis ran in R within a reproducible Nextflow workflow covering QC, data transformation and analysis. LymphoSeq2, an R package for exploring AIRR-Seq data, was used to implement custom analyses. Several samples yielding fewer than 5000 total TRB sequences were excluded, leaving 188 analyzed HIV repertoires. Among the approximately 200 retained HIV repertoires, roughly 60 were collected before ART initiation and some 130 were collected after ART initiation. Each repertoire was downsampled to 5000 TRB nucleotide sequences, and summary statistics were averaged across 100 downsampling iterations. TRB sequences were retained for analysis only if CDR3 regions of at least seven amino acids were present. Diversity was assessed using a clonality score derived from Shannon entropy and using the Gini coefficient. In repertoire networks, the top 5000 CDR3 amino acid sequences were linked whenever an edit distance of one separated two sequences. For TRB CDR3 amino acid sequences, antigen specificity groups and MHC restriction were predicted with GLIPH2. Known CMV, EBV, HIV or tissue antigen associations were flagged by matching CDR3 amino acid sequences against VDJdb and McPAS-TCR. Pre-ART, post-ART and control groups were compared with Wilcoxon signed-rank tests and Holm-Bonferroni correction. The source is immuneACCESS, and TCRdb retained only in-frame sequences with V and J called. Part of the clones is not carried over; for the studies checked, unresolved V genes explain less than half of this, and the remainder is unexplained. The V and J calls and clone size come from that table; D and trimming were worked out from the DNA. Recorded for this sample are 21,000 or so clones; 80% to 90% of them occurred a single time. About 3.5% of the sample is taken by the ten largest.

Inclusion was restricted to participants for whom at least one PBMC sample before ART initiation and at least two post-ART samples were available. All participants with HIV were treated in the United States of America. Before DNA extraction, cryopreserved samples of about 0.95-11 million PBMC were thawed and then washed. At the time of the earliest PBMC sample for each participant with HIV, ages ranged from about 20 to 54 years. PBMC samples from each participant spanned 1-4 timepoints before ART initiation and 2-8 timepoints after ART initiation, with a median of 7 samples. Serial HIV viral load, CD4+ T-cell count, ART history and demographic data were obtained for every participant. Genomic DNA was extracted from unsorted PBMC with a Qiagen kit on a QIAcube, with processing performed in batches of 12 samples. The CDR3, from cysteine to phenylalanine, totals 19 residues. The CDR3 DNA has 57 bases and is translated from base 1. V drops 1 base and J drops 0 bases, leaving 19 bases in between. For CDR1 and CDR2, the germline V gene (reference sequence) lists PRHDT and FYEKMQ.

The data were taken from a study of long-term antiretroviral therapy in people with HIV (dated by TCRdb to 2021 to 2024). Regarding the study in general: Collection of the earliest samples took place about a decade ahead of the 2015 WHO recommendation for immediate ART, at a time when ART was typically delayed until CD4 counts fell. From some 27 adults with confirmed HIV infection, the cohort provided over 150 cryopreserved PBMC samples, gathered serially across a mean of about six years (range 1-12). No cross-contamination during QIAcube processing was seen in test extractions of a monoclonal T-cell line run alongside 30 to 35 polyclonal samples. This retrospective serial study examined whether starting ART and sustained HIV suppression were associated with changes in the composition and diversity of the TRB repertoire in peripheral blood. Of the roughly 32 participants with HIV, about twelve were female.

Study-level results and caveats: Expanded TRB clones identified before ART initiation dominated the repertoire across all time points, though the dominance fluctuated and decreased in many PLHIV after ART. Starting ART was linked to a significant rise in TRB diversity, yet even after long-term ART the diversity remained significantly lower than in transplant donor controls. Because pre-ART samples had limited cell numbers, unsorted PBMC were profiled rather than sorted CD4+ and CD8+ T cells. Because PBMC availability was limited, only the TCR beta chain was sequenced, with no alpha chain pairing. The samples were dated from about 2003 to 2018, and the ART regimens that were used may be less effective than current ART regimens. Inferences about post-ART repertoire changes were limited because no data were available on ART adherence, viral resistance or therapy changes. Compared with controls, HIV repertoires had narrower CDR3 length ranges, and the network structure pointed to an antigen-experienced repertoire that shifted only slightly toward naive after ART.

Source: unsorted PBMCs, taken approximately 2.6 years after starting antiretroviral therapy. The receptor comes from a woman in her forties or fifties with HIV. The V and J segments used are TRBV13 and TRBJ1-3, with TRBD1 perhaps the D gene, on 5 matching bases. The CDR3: CASSLDRLPGRRSGNTIYF. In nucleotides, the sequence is TGTGCCAGCAGCTTAGATCGGTTGCCGGGACGGCGCTCTGGAAACACCATATATTTT. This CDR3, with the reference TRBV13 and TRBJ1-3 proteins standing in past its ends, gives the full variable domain AAGVIQSPRHLIKEKRETATLKCYPIPRHDTVYWYQQGPGQDPQFLISFYEKMQSDKGSIPDRFSAQQFSDYHSELNMSSLELGDSALYFCASSLDRLPGRRSGNTIYFGEGSWLTVV.